This TCR beta chain came from a study of human T cells and chemical hapten exposure. Specified time point: pre-sensitization, week 0. Treatment here: therapeutic diphenylcyclopropenone sensitization with weekly scalp DPC. With regard to this clonotype: Its antigen is as yet unknown.

This CDR3 spans 15 amino acids. V lost 4 bases, J lost 2 bases, and 15 bases lay in between. Germline loops: CDR1 LGHDT, CDR2 YNNKEL (reference sequence). TCRdb re-called the RACE reads through MiXCR, storing one row per CDR3 protein. This table has 100,000 to 150,000 distinct CDR3 sequences, approximately 12% appearing once. Study outcomes and limitations: Once DPC sensitization occurred, TCRs above 1 in 1000 frequency showed no change.

The sequencing used whole blood, collected in connection with sensitization to the hapten diphenylcyclopropenone (DPC). The TCR originated in a young woman with alopecia areata. Some clones in this sample may be carry-over from other donors' samples. This chain joins TRBV3-1 and TRBJ2-7; D might be TRBD2 (6 bases). As DNA, the CDR3 is TGTGCCAGCAGCCTTGGAGCGGGCGCACCCTACGAGCAGTACTTC. Translation gives CASSLGAGAPYEQYF.